Listed below are T cell receptor beta chains from one sample, sequenced in a study of blood T cell repertoires in COVID-19. TCRdb keeps only in-frame clones here, not all; method: immunoSEQ multiplex PCR. The sample carries about 320,000 clones, roughly 85% recorded once. Sequencing was carried out using PBMCs or T cells enriched from blood (not recorded which). The receptors derive from a woman aged 30 to 39 who had been exposed to COVID-19. CDR3s include the opening cysteine and the closing phenylalanine or tryptophan. A D gene is named only where the DNA matches it firmly. Clone size appears in some rows only: once, few, many, or a class for an expanded clone.

clone_size: -; j_call: TRBJ1-6; d_call: -; v_call: TRBV30; cdr3_nt: TGTGCCTGGAGTGCCGGAGGGTTGGCGTTGAAGAATTCACCCCTCCACTTT; cdr3_aa: CAWSAGGLALKNSPLHF
clone_size: -; j_call: TRBJ2-5; d_call: -; v_call: TRBV30; cdr3_nt: TGTGCCTGGAGCCGCGGGATCCAAGAGACCCAGTACTTC; cdr3_aa: CAWSRGIQETQYF
clone_size: -; j_call: TRBJ2-7; d_call: -; v_call: TRBV13; cdr3_nt: TGTGCCAGCAGCCAACAGGGTACCTACGAGCAGTACTTC; cdr3_aa: CASSQQGTYEQYF
clone_size: -; j_call: TRBJ1-2; d_call: -; v_call: TRBV4-3; cdr3_nt: TGCGCCAGCAGCCCACGGCATACAGCCGGGATCCACTATGGCTACACCTTC; cdr3_aa: CASSPRHTAGIHYGYTF
clone_size: -; j_call: TRBJ2-1; d_call: -; v_call: TRBV5-1; cdr3_nt: TGCGCCAGCAGCCAAAACAATGAGCAGTTCTTC; cdr3_aa: CASSQNNEQFF
clone_size: -; j_call: TRBJ2-3; d_call: -; v_call: TRBV30; cdr3_nt: TGTGCCTGGAGTGAACTGGTAGTCTCCATGAGGGAGGGGGGCACAGATACGCAGTATTTT; cdr3_aa: CAWSELVVSMREGGTDTQYF
clone_size: -; j_call: TRBJ2-1; d_call: TRBD2; v_call: TRBV7-9; cdr3_nt: TGTGCCACTCGGGGGACTAGCGGGGGAGCGGGTTACAATGAGCAGTTCTTC; cdr3_aa: CATRGTSGGAGYNEQFF
clone_size: -; j_call: TRBJ1-2; d_call: -; v_call: TRBV29-1; cdr3_nt: TGCAGCGCCCCCCCCGACAGTAACTATGGCTACACCTTC; cdr3_aa: CSAPPDSNYGYTF
clone_size: -; j_call: TRBJ2-1; d_call: TRBD2; v_call: TRBV7-2; cdr3_nt: TGTGCCAGCAGACAAAACCCGGGGGGTGAGCAGTTCTTC; cdr3_aa: CASRQNPGGEQFF
clone_size: -; j_call: TRBJ1-1; d_call: TRBD1; v_call: TRBV25-1; cdr3_nt: TGTGCCAGCACCCCAGGGGGATACACTGAAGCTTTCTTT; cdr3_aa: CASTPGGYTEAFF
clone_size: -; j_call: TRBJ1-4; d_call: TRBD1; v_call: TRBV5-1; cdr3_nt: TGCGCCAGCAGCCGACGGACAGGGGGCATCGATAATGAAAAACTGTTTTTT; cdr3_aa: CASSRRTGGIDNEKLFF
clone_size: once; j_call: TRBJ1-3; d_call: TRBD1; v_call: TRBV28; cdr3_nt: TGTGCCAGCAGTACAACAGGGGAGGCTGGAAACACCATATATTTT; cdr3_aa: CASSTTGEAGNTIYF
clone_size: -; j_call: TRBJ1-2; d_call: -; v_call: TRBV9; cdr3_nt: TGTGCCAGCAGCTATGGACACCCGGATTCTAACTATGGCTACACCTTC; cdr3_aa: CASSYGHPDSNYGYTF
clone_size: -; j_call: TRBJ2-3; d_call: -; v_call: TRBV5-1; cdr3_nt: TGCGCCAGCAAGGTCGGGGAAGATACGCAGTATTTT; cdr3_aa: CASKVGEDTQYF
clone_size: -; j_call: TRBJ1-5; d_call: -; v_call: TRBV2; cdr3_nt: TGTGCCAGCAATAACCGTCACTCTAGCAATCAGCCCCAGCATTTT; cdr3_aa: CASNNRHSSNQPQHF
clone_size: once; j_call: TRBJ1-4; d_call: -; v_call: TRBV27; cdr3_nt: TGTGCCAGCAGTCGAGCAACTAATGAAAAACTGTTTTTT; cdr3_aa: CASSRATNEKLFF
clone_size: -; j_call: TRBJ1-2; d_call: TRBD1; v_call: TRBV7-8; cdr3_nt: TGTGCCAGCAGAGTGACAGGGGTCTCTGGCTACACCTTC; cdr3_aa: CASRVTGVSGYTF
clone_size: -; j_call: TRBJ2-1; d_call: TRBD2; v_call: TRBV6-4; cdr3_nt: TGTGCCAGCAGTGCCTTTAGCGGGGTAGGCAATGAGCAGTTCTTC; cdr3_aa: CASSAFSGVGNEQFF
clone_size: -; j_call: TRBJ2-7; d_call: -; v_call: TRBV27; cdr3_nt: TGTGCCAGCGCTGGGGCCTCTCCTACGAAGCAGTACTTC; cdr3_aa: CASAGASPTKQYF
clone_size: -; j_call: TRBJ2-1; d_call: -; v_call: TRBV27; cdr3_nt: TGTGCCAGCAGCAAATTACCCCCTCAAATTCAGGGATACAATGAGCAGTTCTTC; cdr3_aa: CASSKLPPQIQGYNEQFF
clone_size: -; j_call: TRBJ1-5; d_call: TRBD1; v_call: TRBV19; cdr3_nt: TGTGCCAGTAGTATTTCAACAGGGGGTAGTCAGCCCCAGCATTTT; cdr3_aa: CASSISTGGSQPQHF
clone_size: -; j_call: TRBJ1-2; d_call: -; v_call: TRBV7-2; cdr3_nt: TGTGCCAGCAGCCCAGACTGGAGCTTTTATGGCTACACCTTC; cdr3_aa: CASSPDWSFYGYTF
clone_size: -; j_call: TRBJ2-7; d_call: TRBD1; v_call: TRBV9; cdr3_nt: TGTGCCAGCAGCGGGACAGGGTCCTACGAGCAGTACTTC; cdr3_aa: CASSGTGSYEQYF
clone_size: -; j_call: TRBJ1-5; d_call: -; v_call: TRBV4-3; cdr3_nt: TGCGCCAGCAGCCCGGCACAGTATAGCAATCAGCCCCAGCATTTT; cdr3_aa: CASSPAQYSNQPQHF
clone_size: -; j_call: TRBJ1-4; d_call: -; v_call: TRBV9; cdr3_nt: TGTGCCAGCAGCGTAGCTATTCAGGGGAGCAATGAAAAACTGTTTTTT; cdr3_aa: CASSVAIQGSNEKLFF
clone_size: -; j_call: TRBJ2-1; d_call: TRBD2; v_call: TRBV19; cdr3_nt: TGTGCCAGTAGTACCGGGACTAGCGGCAAATACAATGAGCAGTTCTTC; cdr3_aa: CASSTGTSGKYNEQFF
clone_size: -; j_call: TRBJ2-3; d_call: -; v_call: TRBV5-6; cdr3_nt: TGTGCCAGCAGCCAGGCACTAGGCACAGATACGCAGTATTTT; cdr3_aa: CASSQALGTDTQYF
clone_size: -; j_call: TRBJ2-2; d_call: TRBD1; v_call: TRBV2; cdr3_nt: TGTGCCAGCGACAGGGGGACGAACACCGGGGAGCTGTTTTTT; cdr3_aa: CASDRGTNTGELFF
clone_size: -; j_call: TRBJ2-6; d_call: -; v_call: TRBV18; cdr3_nt: TGTGCCAGCTCACCGGGAGAGGGACTTCCCTCTGGGGCCAACGTCCTGACTTTC; cdr3_aa: CASSPGEGLPSGANVLTF
clone_size: once; j_call: TRBJ2-2; d_call: -; v_call: TRBV4-1; cdr3_nt: TGCGCCAGCAGCCAGAGACAGGTCAACACCGGGGAGCTGTTTTTT; cdr3_aa: CASSQRQVNTGELFF
clone_size: -; j_call: TRBJ1-2; d_call: -; v_call: TRBV5-1; cdr3_nt: TGCGCCAGCAAATCTGAGACACCCGGATATGGCTACACCTTC; cdr3_aa: CASKSETPGYGYTF
clone_size: -; j_call: TRBJ2-7; d_call: TRBD1; v_call: TRBV18; cdr3_nt: TGTGCCAGCTCGACAGGGGTGTACGAGCAGTACTTC; cdr3_aa: CASSTGVYEQYF
clone_size: -; j_call: TRBJ2-3; d_call: -; v_call: TRBV28; cdr3_nt: TGTGCCAGCAGTTTTGAGGTAGAGGGGGTCACAGATACGCAGTATTTT; cdr3_aa: CASSFEVEGVTDTQYF
clone_size: once; j_call: TRBJ1-5; d_call: -; v_call: TRBV6-5; cdr3_nt: TGTGCCAGCAGTACAGGTTCTTGGCCCCAGCATTTT; cdr3_aa: CASSTGSWPQHF
clone_size: -; j_call: TRBJ1-1; d_call: -; v_call: TRBV29-1; cdr3_nt: TGCAGCGCAACGGACAGATACACTGAAGCTTTCTTT; cdr3_aa: CSATDRYTEAFF
clone_size: -; j_call: TRBJ1-6; d_call: -; v_call: TRBV12-5; cdr3_nt: TGTGCTAGTGGTTTGCAGGGTTATTCACCCCTCCACTTT; cdr3_aa: CASGLQGYSPLHF
clone_size: -; j_call: TRBJ1-6; d_call: -; v_call: TRBV6-5; cdr3_nt: TGTGCCAGCAGTTACTCGGGGCAGTTAAATTCACCCCTCCACTTT; cdr3_aa: CASSYSGQLNSPLHF
clone_size: -; j_call: TRBJ2-2; d_call: TRBD2; v_call: TRBV10-3; cdr3_nt: TGTGCCATCAGTGGGACTAGCGGGGGCGCGAACACCGGGGAGCTGTTTTTT; cdr3_aa: CAISGTSGGANTGELFF
clone_size: -; j_call: TRBJ1-1; d_call: TRBD1; v_call: TRBV5-1; cdr3_nt: TGCGCCAGCAGCGTGGACAGGGGTGTGGATCCTGAAGCTTTCTTT; cdr3_aa: CASSVDRGVDPEAFF
clone_size: -; j_call: TRBJ1-5; d_call: TRBD1; v_call: TRBV28; cdr3_nt: TGTGCCAGCAGACCACAGGGGGAGGGCAATCAGCCCCAGCATTTT; cdr3_aa: CASRPQGEGNQPQHF
clone_size: -; j_call: TRBJ1-6; d_call: TRBD1; v_call: TRBV28; cdr3_nt: TGTGCCAGCAGGAGAGAGGGGGCGTATAATTCACCCCTCCACTTT; cdr3_aa: CASRREGAYNSPLHF
clone_size: -; j_call: TRBJ2-7; d_call: TRBD2; v_call: TRBV5-6; cdr3_nt: TGTGCCAGCAGCTCGATATTGCGTAGCGGGGCAAGCTACGAGCAGTACTTC; cdr3_aa: CASSSILRSGASYEQYF
clone_size: -; j_call: TRBJ1-2; d_call: -; v_call: TRBV21-1; cdr3_nt: TGTGCCAGCAGCAAATGGGGGACAGGAAGACTGGATGGCTACACCTTC; cdr3_aa: CASSKWGTGRLDGYTF
clone_size: -; j_call: TRBJ1-4; d_call: -; v_call: TRBV21-1; cdr3_nt: TGTGCCAGCGCTATTCTGGGTAGAAAGAAGGGACTTGGCATTTCAAAAAAACTGTTTTTT; cdr3_aa: CASAILGRKKGLGISKKLFF
clone_size: -; j_call: TRBJ2-1; d_call: -; v_call: TRBV9; cdr3_nt: TGTGCCAGCAGCGTTTCTGACGGAGTCCACAATGAGCAGTTCTTC; cdr3_aa: CASSVSDGVHNEQFF
clone_size: -; j_call: TRBJ2-7; d_call: TRBD1; v_call: TRBV11-2; cdr3_nt: TGTGCCAGCAGCATGGACAGGTTGGCCTACGAGCAGTACTTC; cdr3_aa: CASSMDRLAYEQYF
clone_size: -; j_call: TRBJ1-4; d_call: -; v_call: TRBV6-6; cdr3_nt: TGTGCCAGCAGTTACCAGGCAGGGTCTAATGAAAAACTGTTTTTT; cdr3_aa: CASSYQAGSNEKLFF
clone_size: -; j_call: TRBJ2-3; d_call: -; v_call: TRBV5-1; cdr3_nt: TGCGCCAGCAGCTTAGGGGGGGCAGATACGCAGTATTTT; cdr3_aa: CASSLGGADTQYF
clone_size: once; j_call: TRBJ1-1; d_call: TRBD1; v_call: TRBV6-5; cdr3_nt: TGTGCCGGAAAGGACAGGGAGGAGTTTGGGGCTTTCTTT; cdr3_aa: CAGKDREEFGAFF
clone_size: -; j_call: TRBJ2-1; d_call: TRBD2; v_call: TRBV10-3; cdr3_nt: TGTGCCATCAGTCCCGGGACTACAGACAATGAGCAGTTCTTC; cdr3_aa: CAISPGTTDNEQFF
clone_size: -; j_call: TRBJ1-4; d_call: -; v_call: TRBV15; cdr3_nt: TGTGCCACCAGCAGAGATTTGGGAGTTGAAAAACTGTTTTTT; cdr3_aa: CATSRDLGVEKLFF
clone_size: -; j_call: TRBJ1-1; d_call: TRBD1; v_call: TRBV30; cdr3_nt: TGTGCCTGGACCTGGACAGGGGGGGGTACTGAAGCTTTCTTT; cdr3_aa: CAWTWTGGGTEAFF
clone_size: -; j_call: TRBJ1-5; d_call: TRBD1; v_call: TRBV6-5; cdr3_nt: TGTGCCAGCAGTCCGACAGGGAGTAGTCAGCCCCAGCATTTT; cdr3_aa: CASSPTGSSQPQHF
clone_size: once; j_call: TRBJ1-6; d_call: TRBD1; v_call: TRBV10-3; cdr3_nt: TGTGCCATCAGTACGGGACAGGGCGGTTCACCCCTCCACTTT; cdr3_aa: CAISTGQGGSPLHF
clone_size: -; j_call: TRBJ1-2; d_call: -; v_call: TRBV28; cdr3_nt: TGTGCCAGCAGTTTGGAGGGTATGCCCACTAACTATGGCTACACCTTC; cdr3_aa: CASSLEGMPTNYGYTF